These 12 T cell receptor beta chains were all obtained from the same sample, sequenced in a study of blood T cell repertoires in COVID-19. Profiled with immunoSEQ multiplex PCR; TCRdb holds only in-frame clones, not every one. Of 180,000 or so clones listed, around 80% are singletons. Specimen: peripheral blood. The receptor source for this set is a man aged 45-65 years who had recovered from COVID-19.

The chain combines TRBV7-2 with TRBJ1-6; maybe TRBD1 (5 bases). This CDR3 has 18 amino acids. The ends were cut back, 4 bases at V and 0 bases at J, with 16 bases in the middle. Germline CDR1 and CDR2: SGHTA and FQGNSA. The chain's CDR3 is CASSSEGRTSSYNSPLHF. The CDR3 nucleotides are TGTGCCAGCAGCTCGGAAGGACGGACAAGCTCCTATAATTCACCCCTCCACTTT.

V and J are TRBV27 and TRBJ2-7; weak D call: TRBD1 (6 bases). The CDR3 sequence is 15 residues long. Germline CDR1 reads MNHEY; CDR2 reads SMNVEV (reference sequence). V lost 5 bases and J 3 bases, leaving 17 bases between the germline ends. The CDR3, as DNA: TGTGCCAGCAGTCCCTCGACAGGTAAATACTACGAGCAGTACTTC. It yields the protein CASSPSTGKYYEQYF.

The chain combines TRBV6-2 or TRBV6-3 with TRBJ2-1; 8 bases map to TRBD2. CDR3 length: 15 amino acids. CDR1 and CDR2 (germline): MNHEY, SVGEGT. After removal of 2 bases from V and 8 bases from J, the junction contained 8 bases not matched to a gene. CDR3 coding DNA: TGTGCCAGCAGTTACGATAGCGGGACTGGCTATGAGCAGTTCTTC. Translation: CASSYDSGTGYEQFF.

This clone was found a few times. CDR3 DNA sequence: TGTGCCAGCAGCGAGTATACGACTAAGGACACCGGGGAGCTGTTTTTT. This translates into CASSEYTTKDTGELFF. The rearrangement links TRBV7-9 to TRBJ2-2; the D gene is possibly TRBD2 (5 bases). This CDR3 contains 16 residues. Trimming pared 5 bases from V and 3 bases from J, leaving 16 bases between. The germline V gene encodes CDR1 SEHNR and CDR2 FQNEAQ (reference sequence).

CDR3 in DNA: TGTGCCAGCAGCCTCAGGAATGGCGCAGATACGCAGTATTTT. It yields the protein CASSLRNGADTQYF. The chain uses TRBV3-1 (or the pseudogene TRBV3-2) and TRBJ2-3; D gene unclear. The V gene's germline CDR1 is LGHDT and CDR2 YNNKEL (reference sequence). The CDR3 spans 14 residues. V was trimmed by 4 bases and J by 4 bases, leaving 12 bases between them.

The chain carries TRBV6-5 and TRBJ1-2; D is possibly TRBD1 (6 bases). This CDR3 has 12 residues. Trimming cost V 5 bases and J 6 bases, with 10 bases left between them. Germline V lookup: CDR1 MNHEY, CDR2 SVGAGI. DNA of the CDR3: TGTGCCAGCAGTCCAGGGGTCCATGGCTACACCTTC. Translating it yields CASSPGVHGYTF.

The chain combines TRBV7-2 with TRBJ2-7; 7 nucleotides agree with TRBD1. Unmatched junction bases numbered 7, after V lost 5 bases and J lost 0 bases. CDR3 size: 15 residues. The V gene's germline CDR1 is SGHTA and CDR2 FQGNSA. CDR3 sequence (DNA): TGTGCCAGCAGCCTCTTGGGACAGTACTCCTACGAGCAGTACTTC. Its protein product is CASSLLGQYSYEQYF.

The chain combines TRBV5-6 with TRBJ2-6; no clear D. The V gene lost 2 bases and the J gene lost 0 bases, with 9 bases spanning the gap. Germline values: CDR1 SGHDT, CDR2 YYEEEE. The CDR3 has 16 amino acids. This chain's CDR3 is CASSLRRSSGANVLTF. The CDR3 DNA is TGTGCCAGCAGCTTACGGCGGAGCTCTGGGGCCAACGTCCTGACTTTC. Full variable domain (outside the CDR3, taken from reference TRBV5-6 and TRBJ2-6): DAGVTQSPTHLIKTRGQQVTLRCSPKSGHDTVSWYQQALGQGPQFIFQYYEEEERQRGNFPDRFSGHQFPNYSSELNVNALLLGDSALYLCASSLRRSSGANVLTFGAGSRLTVL.

The V gene is TRBV3-1 (or the pseudogene TRBV3-2), the J gene TRBJ2-7, with 8 bases fitting TRBD2. The CDR3 has 12 amino acids. Trimming took 5 bases from V and 6 from J; bases not matched to a gene: 3. Germline V gene data show CDR1 as LGHDT and CDR2 as YNNKEL (reference sequence). CDR3 region: CASSTTSVEQYF. CDR3 bases: TGTGCCAGCAGCACGACTAGCGTCGAGCAGTACTTC.

The rearrangement uses TRBV7-2 and TRBJ2-7; 8 bases are shared with TRBD2. This CDR3 region has 14 residues. Germline CDR1 SGHTA, CDR2 FQGNSA. The V gene end was trimmed by 5 bases and the J gene end by 3 bases; junction bases not matched to a gene: 6. The CDR3 here is CASSRSGASYEQYF. The CDR3 coding sequence is TGTGCCAGCAGCCGTAGCGGGGCAAGCTACGAGCAGTACTTC. The variable domain in full, with the rest retrieved from reference TRBV7-2 and TRBJ2-7, is GAGVSQSPSNKVTEKGKDVELRCDPISGHTALYWYRQSLGQGLEFLIYFQGNSAPDKSGLPSDRFSAERTGGSVSTLTIQRTQQEDSAVYLCASSRSGASYEQYFGPGTRLTVT.

V usage is TRBV15 and J usage is TRBJ1-5, with 7 bases aligning to TRBD1. V trimming: 0 bases; J trimming: 0 bases; junction bases outside the gene matches: 8. The CDR3 runs to 18 residues. Germline CDR1 LNHNV, CDR2 YYDKDF (reference sequence). The DNA for the CDR3 is TGTGCCACCAGCAGAGAGTCGAACACAGGGGTTAGCAATCAGCCCCAGCATTTT. As protein: CATSRESNTGVSNQPQHF.

The V and J genes are TRBV11-2 and TRBJ2-5; 11 positions agree with TRBD2. CDR3 length equals 17 residues. Per the germline V gene, CDR1 is SGHAT and CDR2 is FQNNGV. J lost 2 bases, V lost 1 base, and 6 bases had no gene match. DNA of the CDR3: TGTGCCAGCAGCTTAGTCGCCGGGACTAGCGGACAAGAGACCCAGTACTTC. Protein: CASSLVAGTSGQETQYF.